This TCR beta chain stems from a study of shared clonotypes between healthy human individuals. At the level of the study: The study drew on a couple of women and a few men aged 18 to 49 as donors. Per donor, CD8 memory used one plate, CD8 naive used two, CD4 memory used three and CD4 naive used three.

The study's findings and limits: The four-donor shared clonotypes exceeded non-shared clonotypes in generation probability, with non-shared ones scoring lower.

Naive CD8 cells lacked CD45RO and underwent positive selection for CCR7, leaving out terminally differentiated effector memory CD45RA+ cells. Regarding this clone: What it recognizes is unknown.

With 3 bases removed from V and 4 bases from J, the gap between germline ends came to 14 bases. The germline gives CDR1 SGHKS, CDR2 YYEKEE (reference sequence). The length of the CDR3 is 14 residues. The genomic DNA of each subset was split evenly across several immunoSEQ plates. Method: immunoSEQ multiplex PCR; TCRdb's copy keeps in-frame clones and lacks some. In the table there are some 2,100,000 clones, under 95% of which are singletons. The sequence came from a man between 18 and 35 years old in good health. Some clones in this sample may be carry-over from other donors' samples. V usage is TRBV5-5 and J usage is TRBJ2-7; weak D call: TRBD2 (6 bases). Sequenced material: naive CD8+ T cells from PBMCs. The CDR3 region is CASSWSGVPYEQYF. DNA for the CDR3: TGTGCCAGCAGCTGGTCGGGGGTACCGTACGAGCAGTACTTC.